The sequence of this TCR beta chain was determined in a study of regulatory T cells in long-lasting Graves disease. The time point is: newly diagnosed GD, antithyroid drugs for less than 3 months. Making the TCR library involved RNA that had been extracted from PBMCs. Whole-study results and caveats: Among persistent patients, a larger number of public clonotypes were shared (approximately 3,000) than among newly diagnosed patients (about 1,000).

CDR3 size: 15 residues. J was trimmed by 4 bases and V by 4 bases; bases with no gene match: 8. Looked up from germline, CDR1 is SGHRS and CDR2 is YFSETQ. TCR beta libraries were built with iRepertoire HTBI primers and Arm-PCR of CDR3 regions. TCRdb called the multiplex PCR reads again in MiXCR, with one record for every CDR3 protein. Here the sample spans roughly 500,000 distinct CDR3 sequences, 13% being singletons. This clonotype was observed a few times. Its antigen is unknown. These data also formed part of another study, on T cells in Graves' hyperthyroidism and ophthalmopathy. That source reports: It was uncontrolled infection, other autoimmune disease, pregnancy or lactation that excluded patients. In the first-round RT-PCR of the TCR CDR3, the HTBI primer set was used. A model using 13 V-J features told ophthalmopathy apart from stable hyperthyroidism.

The chain combines TRBV5-1 with TRBJ2-1, with 7 positions matching TRBD2. This sequence was found in a man aged 30 to 39 with Graves disease. The material was peripheral blood mononuclear cells (PBMCs), obtained at new diagnosis, from a patient treated with antithyroid drugs. The CDR3 loop reads CASSPLGGGYNEQFF. DNA for the CDR3: TGCGCCAGCAGCCCGCTTGGGGGGGGGTACAATGAGCAGTTCTTC. Full variable domain (rest looked up from reference TRBV5-1 and TRBJ2-1): KAGVTQTPRYLIKTRGQQVTLSCSPISGHRSVSWYQQTPGQGLQFLFEYFSETQRNKGNFPGRFSGRQFSNSRSEMNVSTLELGDSALYLCASSPLGGGYNEQFFGPGTRLTVL.